Listed here are 6 T cell receptor beta chains from one sample, sequenced in a study of siplizumab effects on memory and regulatory T cells. Profiled with immunoSEQ multiplex PCR; TCRdb holds only in-frame clones, not every one. The sample lists around 68,000 clones, over 80% occurring once. The sequenced sample consisted of Tregs sorted from blood. These receptors were obtained from a human donor in good health.

The chain has TRBV6-6 and TRBJ1-5, with unresolved D. Germline assignment: CDR1 MNHNY and CDR2 SVGAGI (reference sequence). CDR3 length: 12 residues. Trimming left V 6 bases short and J 4 bases short, with 7 bases between. The CDR3 DNA reads as TGTGCCAGCAGAACTGCAAATCAGCCCCAGCATTTT. It codes for CASRTANQPQHF.

The chain employs TRBV7-8 and TRBJ1-1; D gene uncertain. The CDR3 is made up of 13 amino acids. CDR1 and CDR2 (germline): SGHVS, FQNEAQ. Trimming removed 6 bases at V and 0 bases at J, with 8 bases between. The CDR3 loop reads CASRRSVNTEAFF. CDR3 sequence (DNA): TGTGCCAGCAGGCGATCAGTGAACACTGAAGCTTTCTTT.

This clone was counted only a few times. The J gene is TRBJ2-1, the V gene TRBV29-1; D remains ambiguous. The germline V and J ends were trimmed by 7 bases and 5 bases, with 15 bases remaining between them. The germline CDR1 and CDR2 sequences are SQVTM and ANQGSEA. The CDR3 extends over 13 amino acids. CDR3 sequence reads: CSAKDWGNNEQFF. CDR3 nucleotides: TGCAGCGCGAAAGACTGGGGAAACAATGAGCAGTTCTTC.

V and J are TRBV5-4 and TRBJ2-1; D call uncertain. This CDR3 contains 13 residues. The germline gives CDR1 SGHNT, CDR2 YYREEE (reference sequence). The V and J ends lost 2 bases and 5 bases respectively, with 8 bases between them. DNA for the CDR3: TGTGCCAGCAGCTTTATCCGGGACAATGAGCAGTTCTTC. As protein: CASSFIRDNEQFF.

The genes are TRBV11-2 and TRBJ2-5; TRBD2 aligns across 11 bases. Germline V gives CDR1 SGHAT, CDR2 FQNNGV. Trimming cost V 2 bases and J 5 bases; bases outside gene matches: 10. This CDR3 is built from 17 residues. The CDR3 region is CASSLSTPGLAAETQYF. As DNA, the CDR3 is TGTGCCAGCAGCTTATCCACCCCGGGACTAGCGGCGGAGACCCAGTACTTC.

The chain is built from TRBV7-9 and TRBJ2-1; 8 positions agree with TRBD2. Looked up from germline, CDR1 is SEHNR and CDR2 is FQNEAQ (reference sequence). V shed 5 bases, J shed 8 bases, and the junction held 17 bases outside the gene matches. This CDR3 is 17 amino acids long. The CDR3 loop reads CASSRRIAGPPAHEQFF. The CDR3 DNA is TGTGCCAGCAGCAGGCGAATAGCGGGACCCCCAGCACATGAGCAGTTCTTC.